This record looks at one T cell receptor (beta chain) sequence and its context. Antigen specificity is unknown. The V end was cut by 5 bases, the J end by 3 bases, with 13 bases between. The germline V gene has CDR1 MGHDK and CDR2 SYGVNS. The CDR3 covers 14 residues. TCRdb analysed the 5' RACE reads with MiXCR anew, one entry per CDR3 protein. The sample includes around 430,000 distinct CDR3 sequences, 15% to 20% of them seen just once. The source of the sample is a study of CD8 T cells in ankylosing spondylitis. Study-level findings and limits: In ankylosing spondylitis patients, matched synovial fluid reportedly showed significant enrichment of disease-linked clones. Characteristic, it appeared, of ankylosing spondylitis blood was a TCR beta motif of roughly 8 highly homologous variants.

The chain joins TRBV25-1 to TRBJ2-5; a weak D match, TRBD1 (5 bases). The sample was blood, either unsorted or a sorted T cell fraction (not recorded which). The sequence came from a male donor with ankylosing spondylitis. CDR3 sequence reads: CASSRWAGKETQYF. The CDR3 DNA sequence: TGTGCCAGCAGTCGGTGGGCAGGGAAAGAGACCCAGTACTTC.